Listed below are T cell receptor beta chains from one sample, sequenced in a study of T cell clonotyping in hematopoietic cell transplantation. Libraries were prepared by immunoSEQ multiplex PCR; TCRdb keeps only in-frame clonotypes and omits some of them. The table lists tens of thousands of clones, around 96% of them singletons. Sequences were derived from peripheral blood mononuclear cells, sampled before stem cell transplant. Every receptor here comes from a woman in her forties or fifties with acute myeloid leukemia. Some clones in this sample may be carry-over from other donors' samples. The CDR3 runs from the conserved cysteine through the conserved F or W. The D gene is left open where the match is weak. Clone size, where shown, is once, few, many, or a class for clones that have expanded.

j_call | cdr3_length | v_call | clone_size | d_call | cdr3_nt | cdr3_aa
TRBJ2-3 | 15 | TRBV6-5 | . | . | TGTGCCAGCAATAAACAGGGTAGGGACACAGATACGCAGTATTTT | CASNKQGRDTDTQYF
TRBJ1-2 | 13 | TRBV13 | . | . | TGTGCCAGCAGCTCAGGGGATAGAAATGGCTACACCTTC | CASSSGDRNGYTF
TRBJ1-5 | 13 | TRBV30 | . | . | TGTGCCTGGAGTCGGGGGGACCATCAGCCCCAGCATTTT | CAWSRGDHQPQHF
TRBJ1-5 | 17 | TRBV7-8 | . | . | TGTGCCAGCAGCTTCACCGGACAAATGGGTATCAATCAGCCCCAGCATTTT | CASSFTGQMGINQPQHF
TRBJ2-6 | 15 | TRBV5-1 | . | . | TGCGCCAGCAGCAATGCCTACTCTGGGGCCAACGTCCTGACTTTC | CASSNAYSGANVLTF
TRBJ1-5 | 15 | TRBV19 | . | TRBD1 | TGTGCCAGTAGATTAAACAGGGGGAGCAATCAGCCCCAGCATTTT | CASRLNRGSNQPQHF
TRBJ2-2 | 13 | TRBV30 | . | . | TGTGCCTGGAAGGGCACTAACACCGGGGAGCTGTTTTTT | CAWKGTNTGELFF
TRBJ1-4 | 15 | TRBV19 | . | TRBD1 | TGTGCCAGTAATCAACCGGGACAGTCAAATGAAAAACTGTTTTTT | CASNQPGQSNEKLFF
TRBJ2-7 | 17 | TRBV28 | once | . | TGTGCCAGCAGTTTATGGTACCTAGGGCAGTCTGTCTACGAGCAGTACTTC | CASSLWYLGQSVYEQYF
TRBJ2-7 | 12 | TRBV6-5 | few | . | TGTGCCAGCAGAGACGTGAGACGGGAGCAGTACTTC | CASRDVRREQYF
TRBJ1-1 | 14 | TRBV7-2 | few | TRBD1 | TGTGCCAGCAGCCGGGACAGGGGAGGCACTGAAGCTTTCTTT | CASSRDRGGTEAFF
TRBJ1-1 | 14 | TRBV29-1 | . | TRBD1 | TGCAGCGTGGTGACAGGGAAAGCCGACACTGAAGCTTTCTTT | CSVVTGKADTEAFF
TRBJ2-1 | 12 | TRBV11-1 | . | . | TGTGCCAGCAGCTTATTGTCAGATGAGCAGTTCTTC | CASSLLSDEQFF
TRBJ1-6 | 13 | TRBV7-8 | . | . | TGTGCCAGCAGCCCCGACAGCAATTCACCCCTCCACTTT | CASSPDSNSPLHF
TRBJ1-2 | 13 | TRBV6-5 | . | . | TGTGCCAGCTGGTCAGGGTCTCTCTATGGCTACACCTTC | CASWSGSLYGYTF
TRBJ1-2 | 13 | TRBV6-5 | once | . | TGTGCCAGCAGGCTCATTAGCCACTATGGCTACACCTTC | CASRLISHYGYTF
TRBJ2-7 | 13 | TRBV18 | . | . | TGTGCCAGCTCACCAGTTACTACCTACGAGCAGTACTTC | CASSPVTTYEQYF
TRBJ2-2 | 14 | TRBV2 | . | TRBD1 | TGTGCCAGCAGCCGGGACAGTGTCACCGGGGAGCTGTTTTTT | CASSRDSVTGELFF
TRBJ1-2 | 11 | TRBV28 | . | . | TGTGCCAGCGGCCAGTACTATGGCTACACCTTC | CASGQYYGYTF
TRBJ1-1 | 14 | TRBV19 | . | . | TGTGCCAGTAGTTCGGGACATTTGAACACTGAAGCTTTCTTT | CASSSGHLNTEAFF
TRBJ1-5 | 14 | TRBV7-6 | . | . | TGTGCCAGCAGCTTAATTCAGGGCAATCAGCCCCAGCATTTT | CASSLIQGNQPQHF
TRBJ1-2 | 13 | TRBV7-2 | . | . | TGTGCCAGCAGCCCCAGGCGGGCCTATGGCTACACCTTC | CASSPRRAYGYTF
TRBJ2-7 | 14 | TRBV30 | . | . | TGTGCCTGGAGTGTTGGGACTGAGTCCTACGAGCAGTACTTC | CAWSVGTESYEQYF
TRBJ2-5 | 13 | TRBV5-4 | . | . | TGTGCCAGCAGCCCAACGGGGACGGAGACCCAGTACTTC | CASSPTGTETQYF
TRBJ2-7 | 15 | TRBV5-1 | . | TRBD1 | TGCGCCAGCAGCCTGAGGACAGGGGGTCCCTACGAGCAGTACTTC | CASSLRTGGPYEQYF
TRBJ2-2 | 13 | TRBV7-2 | . | . | TGTGCCAGCAGCTTATTTGACACCGGGGAGCTGTTTTTT | CASSLFDTGELFF
TRBJ1-3 | 15 | TRBV14 | . | . | TGTGCCAGCAGCGGTCGGGGGGTCTCTGGAAACACCATATATTTT | CASSGRGVSGNTIYF
TRBJ2-7 | 15 | TRBV28 | . | TRBD1 | TGTGCCAGCAGTTCTTTTGGGACAGGGGCCTACGAGCAGTACTTC | CASSSFGTGAYEQYF
TRBJ2-7 | 13 | TRBV11-3 | . | . | TGTGCCAGCAGCTTAGGGACTTCCTACGAGCAGTACTTC | CASSLGTSYEQYF
TRBJ1-5 | 16 | TRBV6-1 | once | . | TGTGCCAGCAGTGAATTGGGAGGGAATGCGAATCAGCCCCAGCATTTT | CASSELGGNANQPQHF
TRBJ1-5 | 15 | TRBV7-2 | once | . | TGTGCCAGCAGCTTAGAAACATTTAGCAATCAGCCCCAGCATTTT | CASSLETFSNQPQHF
TRBJ1-2 | 12 | TRBV6-5 | . | . | TGTGCCAGCAGCCCCCGGGGGGTAGGCTACACCTTC | CASSPRGVGYTF
TRBJ2-1 | 15 | TRBV6-4 | . | TRBD2 | TGTGCCAGCAGTCAGCTAGCGGGAGATGGGAATGAGCAGTTCTTC | CASSQLAGDGNEQFF
TRBJ2-7 | 16 | TRBV7-2 | . | TRBD2 | TGTGCCAGCAGCTCAAGGACTAGCAATCCAGCCTACGAGCAGTACTTC | CASSSRTSNPAYEQYF